This T cell receptor (beta chain) was sequenced for a study of human T cells and chemical hapten exposure. At the level of the study: Alopecia areata, totalis or universalis affected patients, mainly female.

During construction of the library, unique molecular identifiers were attached to individual cDNA molecules for quantitative, reproducible TCR counting. One entry per CDR3 protein, called by TCRdb with MiXCR from the RACE reads. The repertoire includes roughly 38,000 distinct CDR3 sequences, around 7.6% of them detected once, and 1.3% sits in the top ten. Time point specified: pre-sensitization, week 0. Documented treatment: therapeutic diphenylcyclopropenone sensitization with weekly scalp DPC. It was unfractionated whole blood from which total RNA was extracted. At least ten counts were recorded for this clonotype. This specimen consisted of whole blood, obtained in connection with sensitization to the hapten diphenylcyclopropenone (DPC). The source of this sequence is a woman aged 45-59 years with alopecia areata. Some clones in this sample may be carry-over from other donors' samples.

The CDR3 region is CASRQGSFANTEAFF. The CDR3 nucleotides read TGCGCCAGCAGACAGGGGAGTTTCGCGAACACTGAAGCTTTCTTT. The gene calls are TRBV5-1 and TRBJ1-1; 7 nucleotides align to TRBD1. Trimming at V came to 5 bases and at J to 1 base, leaving 8 bases not matched to a gene. Germline CDR1 and CDR2: SGHRS and YFSETQ. The CDR3 length is 15 residues.